The 27 T cell receptor beta chains in this list originate from one sample, sequenced in a study of type 1 regulatory T cells. From the reads, TCRdb called clonotypes with MiXCR, one entry per CDR3 protein. The repertoire consists of about 68,000 distinct CDR3 sequences, with 63% occurring once and the leading ten covering about 7.3%. No antigen has been assigned to these receptors. The sequenced sample was cultured T cells, either the whole culture or a sorted T cell fraction (not recorded which). Subset here: Tr1-enriched cell product generated in vitro against host alloantigens. These receptors all stem from a human donor in good health.

The rearrangement uses TRBV7-2 and TRBJ1-2; TRBD1 is a possible D gene (5 bases). The CDR3 has 12 residues. V shed 5 bases and J shed 4 bases, with 8 bases lying between them. CDR1 SGHTA and CDR2 FQGNSA come from the germline V gene. CDR3 region: CASSRDGYGYTF. The CDR3 DNA reads as TGTGCCAGCAGCCGGGACGGCTATGGCTACACCTTC.

This sequence joins TRBV4-3 and TRBJ2-5; no clear D. Germline V gene data show CDR1 as LGHNA and CDR2 as YSLEER. The ends were cut back, 2 bases at V and 2 bases at J, with 18 bases in the middle. This CDR3 comprises 17 residues. This chain's CDR3 is CASSQQPGRIIQETQYF. For the CDR3, the DNA is TGCGCCAGCAGCCAACAGCCCGGGCGGATCATTCAAGAGACCCAGTACTTC.

This clonotype occurred a few times. The chain carries TRBV28 and TRBJ2-3; no clear D gene. In germline, CDR1 is MDHEN, CDR2 SYDVKM. The CDR3 is 11 amino acids. Trimming removed 6 bases from V and 8 bases from J, with 9 bases in between. CDR3 loop: CASSPVGTQYF. The CDR3 DNA is TGTGCCAGCAGCCCCGTTGGTACGCAGTATTTT.

The chain carries TRBV7-2 and TRBJ2-6; no reliable D call. Germline CDR1 SGHTA, CDR2 FQGNSA. The CDR3 length is 15 residues. With 6 bases removed from V and 0 bases from J, the gap between germline ends came to 9 bases. CDR3 protein: CASRRTVSGANVLTF. The CDR3 DNA reads TGTGCCAGCAGACGGACGGTCTCTGGGGCCAACGTCCTGACTTTC.

The V call is TRBV7-9, the J call TRBJ2-1; D not resolved. The germline gives CDR1 SEHNR, CDR2 FQNEAQ (reference sequence). Trimming cost V 0 bases and J 2 bases, with 11 bases left between them. The CDR3 spans 16 residues. The CDR3 loop is CASSLAPVWPYNEQFF. The CDR3 DNA follows: TGTGCCAGCAGCTTAGCGCCAGTGTGGCCCTACAATGAGCAGTTCTTC.

This clonotype was detected a few times. The V and J genes are TRBV20-1 and TRBJ2-3; D gene unclear. V lost 5 bases and J 0 bases, leaving 15 bases between the germline ends. Germline lookup yields CDR1 DFQATT and CDR2 SNEGSKA (reference sequence). The CDR3 covers 15 residues. The CDR3 sequence is CSARGQFESTDTQYF. The CDR3 DNA reads TGCAGTGCTCGCGGCCAGTTTGAGAGCACAGATACGCAGTATTTT.

The sample holds a few counts of this clonotype. The genes are TRBV9 and TRBJ2-1, with D possibly TRBD1 on 6 matching bases. V lost 1 base and J lost 5, with 16 bases in between. This CDR3 contains 16 residues. The germline V gene has CDR1 SGDLS and CDR2 YYNGEE. The chain's CDR3 is CASSVKVGQHNNEQFF. The CDR3 DNA is TGTGCCAGCAGCGTAAAGGTCGGACAGCATAACAATGAGCAGTTCTTC.

The chain links TRBV4-2 to TRBJ2-3; a possible D gene is TRBD1 (6 bases). CDR1 and CDR2 (germline): LGHNA, YNFKEQ. CDR3 length equals 15 residues. Between the trimmed V and J ends, which lost 1 base and 1 base, there was a span of 9 bases. DNA of the CDR3: TGTGCCAGCAGCCAAGCGACAGGCCGCACAGATACGCAGTATTTT. Translated: CASSQATGRTDTQYF.

The chain carries TRBV12-3 or TRBV12-4 and TRBJ2-3; D is perhaps TRBD1 (6 bases). The CDR3 is 15 amino acids. V dropped 6 bases and J dropped 6 bases, with 19 bases sitting between them. Written as DNA, the CDR3 is TGTGCCAGCAGATCACAGGGCGCACCTAAGGATACGCAGTATTTT. Its protein is CASRSQGAPKDTQYF.

This clonotype has just a few counts. The J gene is TRBJ2-3, the V gene TRBV27; D not certain. V lost 2 bases, J lost 3 bases, and 12 bases lay in between. Germline V gives CDR1 MNHEY, CDR2 SMNVEV (reference sequence). The CDR3 sequence is 15 residues long. This CDR3 is CASSLGLVATDTQYF. As DNA, the CDR3 is TGTGCCAGCAGTTTAGGGCTAGTCGCAACAGATACGCAGTATTTT.

This CDR3 is CASSYRRTDTQYF. CDR3 coding DNA: TGTGCCAGCAGCTACCGGCGCACAGATACGCAGTATTTT. This chain uses TRBV7-2 with TRBJ2-3; D ambiguous. This CDR3 contains 13 residues. Germline lookup yields CDR1 SGHTA and CDR2 FQGNSA. V gave up 4 bases and J gave up 1 base, with 6 bases separating them. The whole variable domain, remainder taken from reference TRBV7-2 and TRBJ2-3, is GAGVSQSPSNKVTEKGKDVELRCDPISGHTALYWYRQSLGQGLEFLIYFQGNSAPDKSGLPSDRFSAERTGGSVSTLTIQRTQQEDSAVYLCASSYRRTDTQYFGPGTRLTVL.

CDR3: CASSHPGGGELFF. The DNA for the CDR3 is TGTGCCAGCAGCCACCCGGGGGGCGGGGAGCTGTTTTTT. The V call is TRBV5-4, the J call TRBJ2-2; 7 nucleotides line up with TRBD2. J lost 7 bases, V lost 4 bases, and 4 bases had no gene match. Germline V gene data show CDR1 as SGHNT and CDR2 as YYREEE (reference sequence). CDR3 length: 13 amino acids. The full variable domain, its missing parts supplied by reference TRBV5-4 and TRBJ2-2, is ETGVTQSPTHLIKTRGQQVTLRCSSQSGHNTVSWYQQALGQGPQFIFQYYREEENGRGNFPPRFSGLQFPNYSSELNVNALELDDSALYLCASSHPGGGELFFGEGSRLTVL.

J is TRBJ2-1 and V is TRBV20-1; D is uncertain. The V and J ends lost 0 bases and 6 bases respectively, with 15 bases between them. Germline CDR1 DFQATT, CDR2 SNEGSKA (reference sequence). CDR3 length equals 15 residues. The CDR3 nucleotides are TGCAGTGCTAGAGATCAGGCCACGCTTTCCAATGAGCAGTTCTTC. Translated: CSARDQATLSNEQFF.

This sequence joins TRBV27 and TRBJ1-3; no reliable D call. The CDR3 runs 16 residues. V was cut by 5 bases and J by 0 bases, with 14 bases left in between. Per germline, CDR1 MNHEY and CDR2 SMNVEV (reference sequence). In DNA form, the CDR3 reads TGTGCCAGCAGTCCACGGACGGGAGTCTCTGGAAACACCATATATTTT. Its protein is CASSPRTGVSGNTIYF.

This clonotype turned up a few times. The chain has TRBV5-1 and TRBJ2-1; maybe TRBD2 (5 bases). The CDR3 loop spans 15 amino acids. V lost 1 base and J lost 5, with 13 bases in between. The germline gives CDR1 SGHRS, CDR2 YFSETQ. The CDR3: CASSLSGSTHNEQFF. The CDR3 bases are TGCGCCAGCAGCTTGAGCGGAAGTACCCACAATGAGCAGTTCTTC.

This clonotype occurred a few times. The chain carries TRBV5-6 and TRBJ2-5; TRBD2 aligns across 10 bases. J was trimmed by 1 base and V by 1 base; bases with no gene match: 1. There are 15 residues in the CDR3. Germline loops: CDR1 SGHDT, CDR2 YYEEEE. The CDR3 nucleotides are TGTGCCAGCAGCTTGCCTAGCGGGAGCCAAGAGACCCAGTACTTC. It is translated as CASSLPSGSQETQYF. The full variable domain, rest sourced from reference TRBV5-6 and TRBJ2-5, is DAGVTQSPTHLIKTRGQQVTLRCSPKSGHDTVSWYQQALGQGPQFIFQYYEEEERQRGNFPDRFSGHQFPNYSSELNVNALLLGDSALYLCASSLPSGSQETQYFGPGTRLLVL.

The gene calls are TRBV20-1 and TRBJ2-7, with D uncertain. The V and J ends lost 3 bases and 6 bases respectively, with 15 bases between them. The CDR3 totals 13 residues. Germline CDR1 DFQATT, CDR2 SNEGSKA (reference sequence). The CDR3 nucleotides read TGCAGTGCTAGTCACTCCAACGTGGCCGAGCAGTACTTC. This encodes CSASHSNVAEQYF.

The rearrangement joins TRBV29-1 to TRBJ2-1; 8 positions agree with TRBD1. Trimming took 6 bases from V and 10 from J; bases not matched to a gene: 2. The CDR3 extends over 10 amino acids. In germline, CDR1 is SQVTM, CDR2 ANQGSEA. This CDR3 is CSVRTGEQFF. The CDR3 nucleotides are TGCAGCGTACGGACAGGGGAGCAGTTCTTC.

The genes are TRBV13 and TRBJ2-1; 7 positions agree with TRBD2. Germline CDR1 and CDR2: PRHDT and FYEKMQ (reference sequence). CDR3 length equals 15 residues. Trimming took 4 bases from V and 0 from J; bases not matched to a gene: 3. This chain's CDR3 is CASSSLAVSYNEQFF. CDR3 coding DNA: TGTGCCAGCAGCTCCCTAGCGGTCTCCTACAATGAGCAGTTCTTC.

This clonotype was seen only once. V gene TRBV20-1 combines with J gene TRBJ2-7; D call uncertain. Looked up from germline, CDR1 is DFQATT and CDR2 is SNEGSKA (reference sequence). There are 14 residues in the CDR3. V lost 6 bases to trimming and J lost 0 bases, with 15 bases between them. The CDR3 reads CSALDGVDSYEQYF. In nucleotides, the CDR3 is TGCAGTGCCCTCGATGGTGTGGACTCCTACGAGCAGTACTTC.

This clonotype was counted a few times. DNA of the CDR3: TGCAGTGCGCAGGACCGCCAACTAGCCTTAAACGAGCAGTACTTC. It translates to CSAQDRQLALNEQYF. The chain joins TRBV20-1 to TRBJ2-7; tentatively, D is TRBD2 (6 bases). This CDR3 is 15 amino acids long. V lost 6 bases and J 5 bases, leaving 23 bases between the germline ends. Per the germline V gene, CDR1 is DFQATT and CDR2 is SNEGSKA (reference sequence).

About this clonotype itself: A much larger clone lies a single base off, so this may be a read error. The CDR3 does not close with the conserved phenylalanine or tryptophan, likely indicating a read error. The chain has TRBV5-1 and TRBJ2-1, with D tentatively TRBD1 (6 bases). CDR1 and CDR2 from the germline V gene are SGHRS and YFSETQ. Trimming left V 4 bases short and J 4 bases short, with 9 bases between. The CDR3 totals 13 residues. DNA of the CDR3: TGCGCCAGCAGCCTGCAGGGGTACAATGAGCAGTTCTAC. As protein: CASSLQGYNEQFY.

The chain's CDR3 is CASSSRLGQGRESQYF. The CDR3 coding sequence is TGTGCCAGCAGTTCACGACTAGGACAGGGAAGGGAGTCTCAGTATTTT. The rearrangement uses TRBV6-5 and TRBJ1-5; 8 bases line up with TRBD1. The J call is uncertain, as TRBJ2-3 better fits the DNA end. This CDR3 has 16 amino acids. CDR1 and CDR2 from the germline V gene are MNHEY and SVGAGI.

This clonotype occurred a few times. This chain links TRBV7-7 with TRBJ1-3, with a weak D call TRBD1 (5 bases). The CDR3 extends over 16 amino acids. Germline loops: CDR1 SSHAT, CDR2 FNYEAQ (reference sequence). V lost 5 bases, J lost 0 bases, and 14 bases lay in between. For the CDR3, the DNA is TGTGCCAGCAGCGGTGGGGCCCCGGCCTCTGGAAACACCATATATTTT. This encodes CASSGGAPASGNTIYF.

The chain employs TRBV7-9 and TRBJ2-5; 8 bases agree with TRBD2. Trimming at V came to 10 bases and at J to 4 bases, leaving 17 bases not matched to a gene. In germline, CDR1 is SEHNR, CDR2 FQNEAQ (reference sequence). CDR3 length: 16 amino acids. The chain's CDR3 is CATQASGGAGVETQYF. The CDR3 nucleotides are TGTGCCACCCAGGCGTCTGGGGGAGCGGGAGTAGAGACCCAGTACTTC.

This chain joins TRBV12-3 or TRBV12-4 and TRBJ2-1; 12 bases agree with TRBD2. With 4 bases clipped from V and 7 bases from J, the junction kept 5 bases outside the gene matches. The CDR3 extends over 15 amino acids. CDR3 nucleotide sequence: TGTGCCAGCAGTTCCAGAGGACTAGCGGGAAATGAGCAGTTCTTC. As protein: CASSSRGLAGNEQFF.

This clonotype was picked up a small number of times. This rearrangement joins TRBV20-1 to TRBJ2-7; TRBD1 is a possible D gene (5 bases). The V end lost 4 bases, the J end lost 4 bases, and 14 bases lay between the germline ends. CDR1 is DFQATT, CDR2 SNEGSKA, per germline (reference sequence). The length of the CDR3 is 13 residues. The CDR3 coding sequence is TGCAGTGCTATAGACAGCTACGGGTACGAGCAGTACTTC. It specifies CSAIDSYGYEQYF.